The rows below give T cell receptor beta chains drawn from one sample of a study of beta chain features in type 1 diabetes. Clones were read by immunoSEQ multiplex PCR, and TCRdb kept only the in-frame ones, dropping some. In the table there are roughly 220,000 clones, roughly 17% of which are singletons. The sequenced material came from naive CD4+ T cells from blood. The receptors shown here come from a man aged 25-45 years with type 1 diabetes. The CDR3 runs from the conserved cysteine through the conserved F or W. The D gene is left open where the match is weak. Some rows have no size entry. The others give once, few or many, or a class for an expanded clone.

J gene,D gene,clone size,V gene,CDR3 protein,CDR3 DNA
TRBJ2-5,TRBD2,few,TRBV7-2,CASSSPTVRGGSQYF,TGTGCCAGCAGCTCCCCGACCGTGCGCGGGGGATCCCAGTACTTC
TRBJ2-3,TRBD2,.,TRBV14,CASSLGTSGLSTDTQYF,TGTGCCAGCAGCCTCGGGACTAGCGGACTCAGCACAGATACGCAGTATTTT
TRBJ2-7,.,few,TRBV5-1,CASSLEGGAAYEQYF,TGCGCCAGCAGCTTGGAAGGAGGGGCAGCCTACGAGCAGTACTTC
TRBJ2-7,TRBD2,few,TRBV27,CASSLERGTYEQYF,TGTGCCAGCAGTTTGGAGCGGGGCACCTACGAGCAGTACTTC
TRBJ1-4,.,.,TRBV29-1,CSASGYQTNEKLFF,TGCAGCGCCTCAGGGTATCAGACTAATGAAAAACTGTTTTTT
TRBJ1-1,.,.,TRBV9,CASSVGQMNTEAFF,TGTGCCAGCAGCGTAGGACAGATGAACACTGAAGCTTTCTTT
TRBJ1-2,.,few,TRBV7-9,CASSLTSGTLNYGYTF,TGTGCCAGCAGCTTAACTTCGGGCACCTTGAACTATGGCTACACCTTC
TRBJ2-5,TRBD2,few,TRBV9,CASSVERGVAETQYF,TGTGCCAGCAGCGTAGAGCGGGGGGTCGCGGAGACCCAGTACTTC
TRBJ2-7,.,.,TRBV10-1,CASSGLRSEQYF,TGCGCCAGCAGTGGACTACGGTCCGAGCAGTACTTC
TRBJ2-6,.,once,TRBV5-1,CASREGPSSGANVLTF,TGCGCCAGCAGGGAGGGCCCCAGCTCTGGGGCCAACGTCCTGACTTTC
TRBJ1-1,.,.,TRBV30,CALRANTEAFF,TGTGCCTTGAGGGCGAACACTGAAGCTTTCTTT
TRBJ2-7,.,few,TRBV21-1,CASRQEQGSYEQYF,TGTGCCAGCCGTCAGGAACAGGGCTCCTACGAGCAGTACTTC
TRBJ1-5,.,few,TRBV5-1,CASSLTENQPQHF,TGCGCCAGCAGCTTGACAGAAAATCAGCCCCAGCATTTT
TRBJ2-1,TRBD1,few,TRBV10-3,CAIRQKDRSSSYNEQFF,TGTGCCATCAGGCAAAAGGACAGGTCTAGCTCCTACAATGAGCAGTTCTTC
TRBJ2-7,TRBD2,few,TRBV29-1,CSVAYRTSERYEQYF,TGCAGCGTCGCCTACCGGACTAGCGAGCGCTACGAGCAGTACTTC
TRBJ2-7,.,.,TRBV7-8,CASSRDSLAYEQYF,TGTGCCAGCAGCCGAGACAGCCTCGCCTACGAGCAGTACTTC
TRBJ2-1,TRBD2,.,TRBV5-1,CASSVTGAGVYWQFF,TGCGCCAGCAGCGTGACAGGAGCGGGGGTTTATTGGCAGTTCTTC
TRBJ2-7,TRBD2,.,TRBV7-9,CASSGRLAAAYEQYF,TGTGCCAGCAGCGGGCGGCTAGCGGCGGCCTACGAGCAGTACTTC
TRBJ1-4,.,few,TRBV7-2,CASSFRGATNEKLFF,TGTGCCAGCAGCTTTAGGGGCGCAACTAATGAAAAACTGTTTTTT
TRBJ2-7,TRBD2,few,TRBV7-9,CASSLAGGREQYF,TGTGCCAGCAGCTTAGCGGGAGGGAGAGAGCAGTACTTC